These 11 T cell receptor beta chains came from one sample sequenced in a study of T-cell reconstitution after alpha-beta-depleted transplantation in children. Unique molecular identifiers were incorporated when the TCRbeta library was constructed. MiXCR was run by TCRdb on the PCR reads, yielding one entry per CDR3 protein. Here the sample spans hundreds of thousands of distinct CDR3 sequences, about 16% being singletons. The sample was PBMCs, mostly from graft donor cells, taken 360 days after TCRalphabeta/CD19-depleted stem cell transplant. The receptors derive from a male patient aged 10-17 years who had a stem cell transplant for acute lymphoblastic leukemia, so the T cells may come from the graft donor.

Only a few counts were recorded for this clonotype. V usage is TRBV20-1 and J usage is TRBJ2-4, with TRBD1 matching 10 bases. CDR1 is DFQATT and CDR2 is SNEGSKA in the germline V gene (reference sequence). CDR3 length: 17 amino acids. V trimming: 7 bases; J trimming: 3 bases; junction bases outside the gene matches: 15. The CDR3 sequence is CSVQSDRGMWFKNIQYF. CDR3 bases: TGCAGTGTCCAGTCGGACAGGGGGATGTGGTTCAAAAACATTCAGTACTTC.

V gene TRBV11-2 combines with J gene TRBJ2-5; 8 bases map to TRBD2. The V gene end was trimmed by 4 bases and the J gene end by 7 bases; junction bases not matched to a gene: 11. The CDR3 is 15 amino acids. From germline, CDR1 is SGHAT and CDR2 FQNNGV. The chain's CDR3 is CASSSTSGRRRTQYF. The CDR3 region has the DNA TGTGCCAGCAGCTCAACTAGCGGCCGGCGACGGACCCAGTACTTC.

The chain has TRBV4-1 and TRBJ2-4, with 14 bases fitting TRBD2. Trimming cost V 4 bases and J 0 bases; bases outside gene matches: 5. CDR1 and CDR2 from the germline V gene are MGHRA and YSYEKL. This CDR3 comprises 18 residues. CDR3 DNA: TGCGCCAGCAGCCGAGGACTAGCGGGAGGACCAGCCAAAAACATTCAGTACTTC. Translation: CASSRGLAGGPAKNIQYF.

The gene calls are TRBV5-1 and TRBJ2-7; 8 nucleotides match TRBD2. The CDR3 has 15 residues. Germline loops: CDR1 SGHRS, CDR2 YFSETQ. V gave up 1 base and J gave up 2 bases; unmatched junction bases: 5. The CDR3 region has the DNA TGCGCCAGCAGCTTGTACACTAGCGGAGCCTACGAGCAGTACTTC. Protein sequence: CASSLYTSGAYEQYF.

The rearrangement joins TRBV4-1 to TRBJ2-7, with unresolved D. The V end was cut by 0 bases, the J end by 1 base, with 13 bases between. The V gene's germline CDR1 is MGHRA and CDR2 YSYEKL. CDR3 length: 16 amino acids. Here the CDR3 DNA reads TGCGCCAGCAGCCAAGAAGACTCCCCTACGTCCTACGAGCAGTACTTC. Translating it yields CASSQEDSPTSYEQYF.

This CDR3 is CASSHDRGRGKNIQYF. The CDR3, as DNA: TGTGCCAGCAGCCACGACAGGGGAAGGGGGAAAAACATTCAGTACTTC. The V gene is TRBV27, the J gene TRBJ2-4; 8 nucleotides align to TRBD1. This CDR3 comprises 16 residues. V lost 6 bases to trimming and J lost 4 bases; unmatched junction nucleotides: 11. Germline CDR1 is MNHEY and CDR2 is SMNVEV (reference sequence).

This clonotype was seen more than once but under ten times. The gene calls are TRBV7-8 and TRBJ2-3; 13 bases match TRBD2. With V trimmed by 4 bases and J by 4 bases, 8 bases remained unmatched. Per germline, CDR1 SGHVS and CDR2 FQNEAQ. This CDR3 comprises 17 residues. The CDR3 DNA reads TGTGCCAGCAGCTCGCGCGGACTAGCGGGAGACCCAGATACGCAGTATTTT. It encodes CASSSRGLAGDPDTQYF.

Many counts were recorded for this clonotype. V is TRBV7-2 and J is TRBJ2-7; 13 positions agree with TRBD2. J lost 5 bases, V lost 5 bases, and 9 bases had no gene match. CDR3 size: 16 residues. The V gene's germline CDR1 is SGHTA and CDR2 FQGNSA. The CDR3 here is CASSPGLAGDRNEQYF. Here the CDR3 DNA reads TGTGCCAGCAGCCCAGGACTAGCGGGAGACCGGAACGAGCAGTACTTC.

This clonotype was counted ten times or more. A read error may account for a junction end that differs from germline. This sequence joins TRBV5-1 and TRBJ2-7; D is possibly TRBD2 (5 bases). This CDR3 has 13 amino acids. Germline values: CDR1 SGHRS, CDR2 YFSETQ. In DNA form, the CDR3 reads TGTGCCAGCAGTTTACCTAGCTCTTACGAGCAGTACTTC. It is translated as CASSLPSSYEQYF.

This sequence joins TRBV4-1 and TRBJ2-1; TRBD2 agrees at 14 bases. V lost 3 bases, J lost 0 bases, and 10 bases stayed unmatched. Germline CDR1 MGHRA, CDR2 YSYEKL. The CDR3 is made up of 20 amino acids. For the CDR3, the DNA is TGCGCCAGCAGCCACCCGACTAGCGGGAGGGTTTCGCTCTCCTACAATGAGCAGTTCTTC. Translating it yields CASSHPTSGRVSLSYNEQFF.

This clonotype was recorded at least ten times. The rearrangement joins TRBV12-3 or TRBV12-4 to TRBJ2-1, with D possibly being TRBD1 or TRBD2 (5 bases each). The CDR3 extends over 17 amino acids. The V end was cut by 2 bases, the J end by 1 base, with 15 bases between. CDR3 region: CASSLSGLASSYNEQFF. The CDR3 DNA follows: TGTGCCAGCAGTTTATCGGGGCTAGCATCGTCCTACAATGAGCAGTTCTTC.